This TCR beta chain comes out of a study of blood T cell repertoires in COVID-19. On the study more broadly: Specimens from acute and convalescent COVID-19 originated in the United States, Italy and Spain. PBMCs, B-cell-depleted T cells, or T cells provided the cDNA or gDNA that made up the material.

Original methodology: How many nucleated cells were present was estimated from reference gene primer amplification. Some clones are missing from TCRdb's copy, which holds only in-frame ones; the method was immunoSEQ multiplex PCR. Clonal size and the V and J genes are those of that table, whereas D and trimming came from the DNA. The sample lists approximately 87,000 clones; approximately 81% were seen once. The source of this sequence is a woman older than 75 with acute or convalescent COVID-19. The source material was peripheral blood.

The CDR3 coding sequence is TGTGCCACGGGACTAGCGGGGGGCCGGGGCACAGATACGCAGTATTTT. This encodes CATGLAGGRGTDTQYF. The chain is built from TRBV24-1 and TRBJ2-3; 15 nucleotides align to TRBD2. Unmatched junction bases numbered 5, after V lost 10 bases and J lost 1 base. CDR3 length equals 16 residues. Germline CDR1 reads KGHDR; CDR2 reads SFDVKD.